This is a list of T cell receptor beta chains from one sample in a study of immune characterization of retroperitoneal liposarcoma. Via MiXCR, TCRdb re-called the PCR reads, giving one row per CDR3 protein. The sample carries under 9,000 distinct CDR3 sequences, over 25% recorded once. The sequencing input was blood. The receptors originated from a male donor with retroperitoneal liposarcoma. The conserved cysteine and the conserved F or W are not part of the CDR3 here.

>TRBJ1-2|TRBV7-2
ASSLGDSFYGYT
>TRBJ2-1|TRBV27
ASSLSPGGSYEQF
>.|TRBV7-2
ASSLVREAEQY
>TRBJ1-2|TRBV4-2
ASSQVPRQGANYGYT
>TRBJ1-1|TRBV6-6
ASRGVQRLNTEAF
>TRBJ2-1|TRBV6-1
ASTGRADNEQF
>TRBJ2-3|TRBV7-2
ASSPQRGTDTQY
>.|TRBV12-3/TRBV12-4
ASSPGGPLSYEQY
>.|TRBV6-1
ASSDKYRGKYEQY
>.|TRBV12-3/TRBV12-4
ASSLAPTSGGSEQY
>TRBJ1-6|TRBV6-1
ASSEASAPSPLH
>TRBJ1-2|TRBV4-3
ASSQGAQPSNYGYT
>TRBJ1-1|TRBV6-6
ASSVTGSKAF
>TRBJ1-2|TRBV7-2
ASSLQGSYT
>.|TRBV6-5
ASTPTGDPYEQY
>TRBJ2-5|TRBV6-1
ASSMTGTGILVAQY
>TRBJ2-3|TRBV6-1
ASSFPGLAGVGDTQY
>TRBJ1-4|TRBV28
ASSPGQGEKLF
>TRBJ2-5|TRBV11-1
ASSLGLAGEETQY
>TRBJ2-5|TRBV12-3/TRBV12-4
ASSLVASGRFVTQETQY
>.|TRBV6-1
ASRVWGGQETQY
>TRBJ2-3|TRBV12-3/TRBV12-4
ASSLAEMYTQY
>TRBJ2-1|TRBV6-1
ASSVGGASDEQF
>TRBJ2-1|TRBV6-1
ASSDTGGAYNEQF
>TRBJ2-3|TRBV7-2
ASSFGGPGTDTQY
>TRBJ2-1|TRBV28
ASRESSYNEQF
>TRBJ2-1|TRBV6-6
ASSRERFNKETQF
>TRBJ2-1|TRBV6-4
ASSGTSGSYNEQF
>TRBJ2-1|TRBV6-1
ASSPHLLYEQF
>TRBJ2-5|TRBV5-6
ASSFMGKGEQY
>TRBJ2-1|TRBV6-1
ASRYRGPRNEQF
>TRBJ2-7|TRBV11-1
ASSLALESSYEQY
>TRBJ2-5|TRBV7-4
ASSSKGTSGGYQETQY
>TRBJ2-1|TRBV6-1
ASSQALRNEQF
>.|TRBV7-2
ASTLGYNEQY
>TRBJ2-3|TRBV4-1
ASSQGTSGGADTQY
>TRBJ2-3|TRBV6-1
ASSEETSQDTQY
>.|TRBV6-1
ASSEATGSDEQY
>TRBJ2-1|TRBV6-6
ATCGELDSYNEQF
>TRBJ1-2|TRBV6-1
ASKSGGYGYT
>TRBJ2-5|TRBV6-1
ASSASSGGPSETQY
>TRBJ2-7|TRBV11-2
ASQTSIYEQY
>TRBJ2-5|TRBV4-3
ASSQGRVAGAQETQY
>TRBJ1-1|TRBV27
ASSNFAGLSGAF
>TRBJ2-3|TRBV3-1
ASSLYGGRSTDTQY
>TRBJ2-1|TRBV4-1
ASSQPTGGPYNEQF
>TRBJ1-5|TRBV6-1
ASSPLGQKNQPQH
>TRBJ2-3|TRBV27
ASSLSSKGTDTQY
>TRBJ2-2|TRBV11-2
ASSLGTLTGELF
>TRBJ2-5|TRBV27
ASSTQILAGVHEQY
>TRBJ2-1|TRBV6-1
ASRQDSYNEQF
>TRBJ1-5|TRBV5-4
ASSLGGGAGNQPQH
>TRBJ2-3|TRBV6-1
ASSLGLPSDTQY
>TRBJ2-1|TRBV20-1
SATRGASEQF
>TRBJ2-3|TRBV6-1
ASSERGGVSTDTQY
>.|TRBV6-1
ASSRLGTSGHNEQY
>TRBJ1-4|TRBV30
AWGWTNEKLF